The TCR beta chain under discussion was sequenced for a study of shared clonotypes between healthy human individuals. General observations from the study: Blood was the only sampled material, and tissue repertoires likely differ.

Each sample came from a Caucasian adult donor living in Nashville, Tennessee. Of note for this clone: Its antigen is currently unknown.

The germline V gene has CDR1 SGDLS and CDR2 YYNGEE. V lost 2 bases, J lost 9 bases, and 15 bases lay in between. CDR3 length: 14 amino acids. Once extracted for a subset, genomic DNA was divided evenly among several immunoSEQ plates. TCRdb's table, derived via immunoSEQ multiplex PCR, lists solely in-frame clones and lacks some. Among fewer than 1.8 million clones listed, 98% were seen once. The V and J genes are TRBV9 and TRBJ2-1, with D uncertain. Material: naive CD4+ T cells sorted from blood. Indicated subset: CD45RA+ positively selected. The clonotype originates from a man aged 25-45 years in good health. CDR3 DNA: TGTGCCAGCAGCGTCGGTCATGCGGCCTCTGAGCAGTTCTTC. Encoded protein: CASSVGHAASEQFF.